The 24 T cell receptor beta chains listed next were all sequenced from one sample in a study of PD-1 blockade in mismatch repair-deficient tumors. The antigens these receptors bind are not known. Regarding time point: identical approximately ten-day culture without peptide (control). The repertoire was sequenced with immunoSEQ multiplex PCR; TCRdb's copy has only in-frame clones and lacks some. The data contain around 13,000 clones, around 86% of them singletons. Specimen: cells cultured in vitro, collected from a patient treated with pembrolizumab. These receptors were collected from an adult with mismatch repair-deficient cancer.

V gene TRBV12-5 combines with J gene TRBJ1-6; D may be TRBD1 (6 bases). V lost 3 bases and J 8 bases, leaving 14 bases between the germline ends. The CDR3 is made up of 15 amino acids. The germline V gene encodes CDR1 LGHNT and CDR2 FRNRAP. The CDR3 DNA sequence: TGTGCTAGTGGTTTTCTTCCTCCAGGGGATTCACCCCTCCACTTT. The encoded protein is CASGFLPPGDSPLHF.

This clone was recorded only once. The chain links TRBV25-1 to TRBJ2-7; TRBD2 matches 10 bases. Germline V lookup: CDR1 MGHDK, CDR2 SYGVNS. CDR3 length: 15 amino acids. V lost 1 base to trimming and J lost 7 bases; unmatched junction nucleotides: 7. The CDR3 region is CASSESRAGGGEQYF. In DNA form, the CDR3 reads TGTGCCAGCAGTGAATCTCGAGCGGGAGGGGGAGAGCAGTACTTC.

The V call is TRBV28, the J call TRBJ2-7; D is unresolved. Germline CDR1 reads MDHEN; CDR2 reads SYDVKM. There are 12 residues in the CDR3. V lost 7 bases and J 0 bases, leaving 7 bases between the germline ends. CDR3 amino acids: CASTPSSYEQYF. Written as DNA, the CDR3 is TGTGCCAGCACCCCTAGCTCCTACGAGCAGTACTTC.

The chain uses TRBV6-6 and TRBJ2-7, with D maybe TRBD2 (6 bases). V was cut by 8 bases and J by 7 bases, with 12 bases left in between. In germline, CDR1 is MNHNY, CDR2 SVGAGI (reference sequence). This CDR3 has 11 amino acids. The CDR3 coding sequence is TGTGCCAGCTCGGGAGTCGGTGAGCAGTACTTC. It translates to CASSGVGEQYF.

This chain connects TRBV27 to TRBJ2-1; 8 bases agree with TRBD2. This CDR3 is built from 17 residues. V dropped 5 bases and J dropped 8; count of bases not matched to a gene: 17. CDR1 and CDR2 from the germline V gene are MNHEY and SMNVEV (reference sequence). As DNA, the CDR3 is TGTGCCAGCAGTCCCGGGGGGGTCATCCGTAATAGCCATGAGCAGTTCTTC. This encodes CASSPGGVIRNSHEQFF.

The genes are TRBV19 and TRBJ1-2; no clear D gene. Trimming stripped 3 bases from V and 0 bases from J, with 11 bases between. The CDR3 consists of 15 residues. Germline CDR1 and CDR2: LNHDA and SQIVND (reference sequence). The CDR3 protein is CASSMPGRTNYGYTF. CDR3 nucleotides: TGTGCCAGTAGTATGCCCGGCCGGACTAACTATGGCTACACCTTC.

The gene calls are TRBV7-9 and TRBJ2-3, with 7 bases fitting TRBD1. V lost 4 bases, J lost 1 base, and 8 bases stayed unmatched. Germline V gives CDR1 SEHNR, CDR2 FQNEAQ (reference sequence). There are 16 residues in the CDR3. The CDR3 here is CASSSLWTGGTDTQYF. The DNA of the CDR3 is TGTGCCAGCAGCTCGTTATGGACAGGAGGCACAGATACGCAGTATTTT.

This sequence joins TRBV29-1 and TRBJ2-7; no reliable D call. The CDR3 extends over 12 amino acids. Trimming left V 5 bases short and J 0 bases short, with 8 bases between. Germline CDR1 and CDR2: SQVTM and ANQGSEA. The CDR3 loop reads CSVKVASYEQYF. CDR3 sequence (DNA): TGCAGCGTTAAGGTCGCCTCCTACGAGCAGTACTTC.

The chain links TRBV28 to TRBJ2-1; D perhaps matches TRBD2 (5 bases). Germline CDR1 MDHEN, CDR2 SYDVKM. V lost 7 bases and J 4 bases, leaving 17 bases between the germline ends. The CDR3 is 15 amino acids. The CDR3 region has the DNA TGTGCCAGCACGCAGCGGAGGACGACTTACAATGAGCAGTTCTTC. It encodes CASTQRRTTYNEQFF.

This chain connects TRBV7-9 to TRBJ2-2; D possibly matches TRBD1 or TRBD2 (5 bases each). Germline V CDR1 and CDR2: SEHNR, FQNEAQ (reference sequence). V was shortened by 4 bases and J by 8 bases, with 17 bases between the two germline ends. The CDR3 extends over 15 amino acids. DNA for the CDR3: TGTGCCAGCAGCTCCGTCTGGGGGTCGCGAGGGGAGCTGTTTTTT. Protein product: CASSSVWGSRGELFF.

V is TRBV7-2 and J is TRBJ2-5, with 8 bases lining up with TRBD2. V lost 3 bases and J lost 5; bases outside the gene matches: 5. Germline lookup yields CDR1 SGHTA and CDR2 FQGNSA. The CDR3 contains 14 residues. CDR3 amino acids: CASSFGTRVETQYF. CDR3 sequence (DNA): TGTGCCAGCAGCTTCGGGACTAGAGTGGAGACCCAGTACTTC.

The J gene is TRBJ2-7, the V gene TRBV4-3; no definite D call. Trimming removed 4 bases at V and 2 bases at J, with 15 bases between. This CDR3 is built from 15 residues. Germline V lookup: CDR1 LGHNA, CDR2 YSLEER. This CDR3 reads CASSPGLANTYEQYF. The DNA of the CDR3 is TGCGCCAGCAGCCCAGGCCTGGCGAACACCTACGAGCAGTACTTC.

The rearrangement links TRBV6-6 to TRBJ1-1; no firm D call. This CDR3 comprises 13 residues. The germline V and J ends were trimmed by 6 bases and 1 base, with 9 bases remaining between them. The germline V gene has CDR1 MNHNY and CDR2 SVGAGI (reference sequence). The CDR3 DNA sequence: TGTGCCAGCAGCATCACACCGAACACTGAAGCTTTCTTT. It specifies CASSITPNTEAFF.

This clone has more than one count but fewer than ten. Compared with germline, one end of the junction differs, possibly owing to a read error. The rearrangement uses TRBV27 and TRBJ2-1; D is unresolved. The CDR3 has 11 amino acids. CDR1 and CDR2 from the germline V gene are MNHEY and SMNVEV (reference sequence). The chain's CDR3 is CASSYYDEQFF. The CDR3 DNA reads as TGTGCCAGCAGTTACTACGATGAGCAGTTCTTC.

The chain recombines TRBV18 with TRBJ2-3; 7 nucleotides line up with TRBD2. This CDR3 has 14 residues. Trimming took 2 bases from V and 10 from J; bases not matched to a gene: 9. CDR1 is KGHSH and CDR2 is LQKENI in the germline V gene. In DNA, the CDR3 is TGTGCCAGCTCACCAGCGGGGGACCCCGCGGCGCAGTATTTT. Its protein is CASSPAGDPAAQYF.

V and J are TRBV28 and TRBJ2-2; tentative D call: TRBD2 (5 bases). CDR3 length: 14 amino acids. V lost 8 bases and J 2 bases, leaving 12 bases between the germline ends. Per the germline V gene, CDR1 is MDHEN and CDR2 is SYDVKM. The CDR3 DNA sequence: TGTGCCAGCGCAATCCGGGGTAACACCGGGGAGCTGTTTTTT. It translates to CASAIRGNTGELFF. Supplemented by reference TRBV28 and TRBJ2-2, the full variable domain reads DVKVTQSSRYLVKRTGEKVFLECVQDMDHENMFWYRQDPGLGLRLIYFSYDVKMKEKGDIPEGYSVSREKKERFSLILESASTNQTSMYLCASAIRGNTGELFFGEGSRLTVL.

J is TRBJ2-5 and V is TRBV20-1; no definite D call. In germline, CDR1 is DFQATT, CDR2 SNEGSKA (reference sequence). This CDR3 is built from 11 residues. Trimming pared 1 base from V and 2 bases from J, leaving 2 bases between. This chain's CDR3 is CSARVQETQYF. DNA of the CDR3: TGCAGTGCTAGAGTACAAGAGACCCAGTACTTC.

This chain connects TRBV27 to TRBJ1-2; tentative D call: TRBD1 (6 bases). CDR3 length: 15 residues. Deletions cut 5 bases from V and 3 bases from J, with 16 bases between. The germline V gene has CDR1 MNHEY and CDR2 SMNVEV (reference sequence). The CDR3 DNA follows: TGTGCCAGCAGTCCTTACCAAAGGACAGACTATGGCTACACCTTC. Translation: CASSPYQRTDYGYTF.

This clone was counted between two and nine times. The chain couples TRBV7-3 to TRBJ1-1; 8 bases match TRBD1. The J segment lost 4 bases and the V segment lost 6 bases, leaving 7 bases of the junction unmatched. Per germline, CDR1 SGHTA and CDR2 FQGTGA. The CDR3 is 14 residues long. The CDR3 region is CASSDRGLATEAFF. The CDR3 bases are TGTGCCAGCAGTGACAGGGGTTTGGCCACTGAAGCTTTCTTT.

The V gene is TRBV14, the J gene TRBJ2-1, with TRBD1 matching 9 bases. V trimming: 6 bases; J trimming: 6 bases; junction bases outside the gene matches: 12. CDR1 and CDR2 (germline): SGHDN, FVKESK. The CDR3 loop spans 16 amino acids. The CDR3 DNA is TGTGCCAGCAGGAAATCGGGACAGGGAAAACTCAATGAGCAGTTCTTC. It yields the protein CASRKSGQGKLNEQFF. The entire variable domain, with the rest obtained from reference TRBV14 and TRBJ2-1, is as follows: EAGVTQFPSHSVIEKGQTVTLRCDPISGHDNLYWYRRVMGKEIKFLLHFVKESKQDESGMPNNRFLAERTGGTYSTLKVQPAELEDSGVYFCASRKSGQGKLNEQFFGPGTRLTVL.

This clone has a handful of counts. The J gene is TRBJ1-2, the V gene TRBV28; D is unresolved. The CDR3 length is 11 residues. CDR1 MDHEN and CDR2 SYDVKM come from the germline V gene. Trimming cost V 3 bases and J 3 bases, with 2 bases left between them. The CDR3 here is CASSLDYGYTF. CDR3 nucleotides: TGTGCCAGCAGTTTGGACTATGGCTACACCTTC.

The chain recombines TRBV5-1 with TRBJ2-3, with TRBD2 identical over 12 bases. This CDR3 is 19 amino acids long. Germline V gene lookup returns CDR1 SGHRS and CDR2 YFSETQ. With V trimmed by 0 bases and J by 0 bases, 8 bases remained unmatched. CDR3 region: CASSLARLAGDKSTDTQYF. Here the CDR3 DNA reads TGCGCCAGCAGCTTGGCCCGACTAGCGGGAGATAAAAGCACAGATACGCAGTATTTT.

This rearrangement joins TRBV9 to TRBJ2-3, with D tentatively TRBD2 (5 bases). Trimming stripped 0 bases from V and 4 bases from J, with 18 bases between. This CDR3 spans 17 amino acids. Germline V CDR1 and CDR2: SGDLS, YYNGEE. The CDR3 DNA reads as TGTGCCAGCAGCGTAGCTCAGGAGCATGGGGAGCCAGATACGCAGTATTTT. Its translation: CASSVAQEHGEPDTQYF.

The CDR3 nucleotides read TGTGCCAGCAGACGGGACAGCCTCTCCTACAATGAGCAGTTCTTC. Its protein product is CASRRDSLSYNEQFF. The rearrangement joins TRBV27 to TRBJ2-1, with 7 nucleotides matching TRBD1. CDR1 is MNHEY and CDR2 is SMNVEV in the germline V gene (reference sequence). This CDR3 contains 15 residues. The junction had 5 bases not matched to a gene; V was cut back by 6 bases and J by 0 bases.